This entry concerns a single T cell receptor beta chain. Its target is unknown. Random hexamers served to reverse transcribe roughly 0.45 to 1 ug RNA. Each CDR3 protein gets one entry after TCRdb re-called the immunoSEQ multiplex PCR reads with MiXCR. The profile shows roughly 250,000 distinct CDR3 sequences, 95% to 97% of them singletons. This sample stems from a study of CD8 T cells in Susac syndrome. Background on the study: There were 5 or 6 sequenced Susac syndrome patients with active disease and eight or nine in remission. Study outcomes and limitations: CD4+ T cell repertoires in Susac syndrome exhibited no evidence of clonal expansion. As acknowledged by the study, its TCR sequencing and HLA analysis included a relatively small number of individuals.

Germline CDR1 and CDR2: LGHNA and YNFKEQ. Trimming left V 1 base short and J 10 bases short, with 16 bases between. CDR3 size: 14 residues. CD8+ and CD4+ T cells from blood underwent TCR beta sequencing. The source material was CD4+ T cells from PBMCs. This receptor was identified in a human donor with Susac syndrome. J is TRBJ1-1 and V is TRBV4-2, with D possibly matching TRBD1 (5 bases). CDR3 nucleotides: TGTGCCAGCAGCCAAGTACGGACTGGGACCGGAGCTTTCTTT. This sequence encodes CASSQVRTGTGAFF.